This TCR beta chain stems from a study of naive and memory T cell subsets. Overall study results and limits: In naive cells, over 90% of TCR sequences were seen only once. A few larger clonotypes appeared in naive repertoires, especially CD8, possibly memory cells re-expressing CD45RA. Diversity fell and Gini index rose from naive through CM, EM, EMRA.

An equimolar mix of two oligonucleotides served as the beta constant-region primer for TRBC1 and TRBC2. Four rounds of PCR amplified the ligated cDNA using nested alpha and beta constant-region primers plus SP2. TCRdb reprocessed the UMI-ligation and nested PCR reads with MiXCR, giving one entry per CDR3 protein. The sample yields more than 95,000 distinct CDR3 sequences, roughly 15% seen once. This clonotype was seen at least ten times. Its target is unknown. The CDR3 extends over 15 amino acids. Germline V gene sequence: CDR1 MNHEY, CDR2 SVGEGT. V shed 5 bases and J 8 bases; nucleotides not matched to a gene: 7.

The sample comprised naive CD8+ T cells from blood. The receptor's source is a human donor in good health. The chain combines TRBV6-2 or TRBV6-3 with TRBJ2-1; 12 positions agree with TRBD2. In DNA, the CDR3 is TGTGCCAGCAGTCAAACTAGCGGGGGGTTCCATGAGCAGTTCTTC. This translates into CASSQTSGGFHEQFF.